Shown below are 16 T cell receptor beta chains from a single sample sequenced in a study of T cell clones after liver transplantation (dated by TCRdb to between 2018 and 2021). The library was made by the immunoSEQ multiplex PCR assay. The source is immuneACCESS, and TCRdb retained only in-frame sequences with V and J called. Part of the clones is not carried over; for the studies checked, unresolved V genes explain less than half of this, and the remainder is unexplained. The sample table holds roughly 74,000 clones, of which 75% to 90% were seen once. Over 0.45% of the sample is in the top ten clones. The time point label, read with the paper, signifies: pre-transplant. The specimen was CD4+ T cells from blood, collected before liver transplant. The receptors come from a human donor who received a liver transplant.

The rearrangement links TRBV5-1 to TRBJ2-1; D is ambiguous. Trimming shortened V by 7 bases and J by 3 bases, and 5 bases separated the two germline ends. CDR3 length: 11 residues. Germline-derived CDR1 and CDR2 are SGHRS and YFSETQ. The CDR3 reads CASWDYNEQFF. The CDR3 bases are TGCGCCAGCTGGGACTACAATGAGCAGTTCTTC.

The chain carries TRBV20-1 and TRBJ2-7, with D uncertain. Trimming pared 3 bases from V and 7 bases from J, leaving 10 bases between. Germline values: CDR1 DFQATT, CDR2 SNEGSKA (reference sequence). This CDR3 comprises 11 residues. The CDR3 loop is CSASSGGEQYF. CDR3 in DNA: TGCAGTGCTAGTTCTGGTGGGGAGCAGTACTTC.

The count of this clone is one. The gene calls are TRBV19 and TRBJ2-1; 8 bases are shared with TRBD2. Germline lookup yields CDR1 LNHDA and CDR2 SQIVND (reference sequence). The CDR3 runs 17 residues. The V and J ends lost 3 bases and 4 bases, in that order; junction bases with no gene match: 11. The CDR3 is CASSIPLAGFVYNEQFF. The DNA for the CDR3 is TGTGCCAGTAGTATCCCCTTAGCGGGATTCGTATACAATGAGCAGTTCTTC.

The CDR3 sequence is CASSLVTPAPGSGSSYEQYF. The DNA for the CDR3 is TGTGCCAGCAGCTTAGTCACCCCCGCCCCCGGGAGCGGGAGCTCCTACGAGCAGTACTTC. J is TRBJ2-7 and V is TRBV13, with TRBD2 matching 8 bases. The trim removed 1 base at V and 0 bases at J, leaving 17 bases unmatched. The germline gives CDR1 PRHDT, CDR2 FYEKMQ (reference sequence). There are 20 residues in the CDR3.

The CDR3 nucleotides are TGTGCCAGCAGCAAAGAGTACCAAGAGACCCAGTACTTC. The encoded protein is CASSKEYQETQYF. This sequence joins TRBV13 and TRBJ2-5; D is ambiguous. The V and J ends lost 5 bases and 0 bases respectively, with 7 bases between them. The length of the CDR3 is 13 residues. Germline assignment: CDR1 PRHDT and CDR2 FYEKMQ (reference sequence).

The chain couples TRBV11-2 to TRBJ2-5; no definite D call. Trimming left V 2 bases short and J 0 bases short, with 13 bases between. Germline CDR1 reads SGHAT; CDR2 reads FQNNGV. The CDR3 is made up of 16 amino acids. The CDR3 DNA reads as TGTGCCAGCAGCTTATTCTACAGCCAGTACCAAGAGACCCAGTACTTC. Its translation is CASSLFYSQYQETQYF.

V and J are TRBV7-2 and TRBJ2-7, with 9 bases matching TRBD2. CDR1 SGHTA and CDR2 FQGNSA come from the germline V gene. The CDR3 sequence is 16 residues long. The J segment lost 2 bases and the V segment lost 2 bases, leaving 7 bases of the junction unmatched. This CDR3 reads CASSLSLAGPAYEQYF. CDR3 sequence (DNA): TGTGCCAGCAGCTTAAGCCTAGCGGGACCCGCCTACGAGCAGTACTTC.

This sequence joins TRBV28 and TRBJ1-1; D remains ambiguous. Per the germline V gene, CDR1 is MDHEN and CDR2 is SYDVKM. The germline V and J ends were trimmed by 2 bases and 2 bases, with 15 bases remaining between them. CDR3 length: 16 residues. The CDR3 reads CASSLRTRPVNTEAFF. The DNA for the CDR3 is TGTGCCAGCAGTTTACGAACACGACCTGTTAACACTGAAGCTTTCTTT.

This clone was observed a single time. This chain links TRBV27 with TRBJ2-7, with D perhaps matching TRBD1 (6 bases). This CDR3 contains 14 residues. From germline, CDR1 is MNHEY and CDR2 SMNVEV (reference sequence). The V gene lost 2 bases and the J gene lost 5 bases, with 13 bases spanning the gap. CDR3 loop: CASSLGLGADEQYF. The CDR3 DNA follows: TGTGCCAGCAGTTTAGGTTTGGGGGCGGACGAGCAGTACTTC.

The chain employs TRBV29-1 and TRBJ1-5; no clear D gene. The length of the CDR3 is 17 residues. Germline-derived CDR1 and CDR2 are SQVTM and ANQGSEA. The ends were cut back, 3 bases at V and 1 base at J, with 19 bases in the middle. For the CDR3, the DNA is TGCAGCGTTGACCTAGGTCCAAGGGCGGGGAGCAATCAGCCCCAGCATTTT. Translating gives CSVDLGPRAGSNQPQHF.

The chain carries TRBV28 and TRBJ2-7; D is unresolved. The V gene lost 2 bases and the J gene lost 3 bases, with 11 bases spanning the gap. The V gene's germline CDR1 is MDHEN and CDR2 SYDVKM. The CDR3 covers 14 residues. CDR3 region: CASSLPSIGYEQYF. CDR3 nucleotide sequence: TGTGCCAGCAGTTTACCGAGCATTGGCTACGAGCAGTACTTC.

The chain combines TRBV7-2 with TRBJ2-1; D is ambiguous. This CDR3 is 17 amino acids long. In germline, CDR1 is SGHTA, CDR2 FQGNSA. With 6 bases removed from V and 0 bases from J, the gap between germline ends came to 18 bases. The CDR3 nucleotides are TGTGCCAGCAGGGGTCTAGTAGGCCCAAGCTCCTACAATGAGCAGTTCTTC. Translated, it gives CASRGLVGPSSYNEQFF.

The chain is built from TRBV28 and TRBJ1-2, with 10 positions matching TRBD1. V was clipped by 4 bases and J by 8 bases; unmatched bases: 13. This CDR3 has 16 residues. The V gene's germline CDR1 is MDHEN and CDR2 SYDVKM. This chain's CDR3 is CASSYVPGQGRLGYTF. In DNA form, the CDR3 reads TGTGCCAGCAGTTACGTCCCGGGACAGGGGCGCCTGGGCTACACCTTC.

CDR3 coding DNA: TGTGCCAGCACCTTCGGCTCGGGATCCTACGAGCAGTACTTC. Amino acid sequence: CASTFGSGSYEQYF. V and J are TRBV6-1 and TRBJ2-7; tentatively, D is TRBD2 (5 bases). Germline V CDR1 and CDR2: MNHNS, SASEGT. The V gene lost 7 bases and the J gene lost 1 base, with 14 bases spanning the gap. The CDR3 is 14 amino acids.

The chain joins TRBV5-1 to TRBJ2-5, with TRBD1 identical over 11 bases. Germline V gives CDR1 SGHRS, CDR2 YFSETQ. After removal of 5 bases from V and 5 bases from J, the junction contained 5 bases not matched to a gene. CDR3 length: 14 residues. Written as DNA, the CDR3 is TGCGCCAGCAGGGTCTGGGACAGGGGGGAGACCCAGTACTTC. It yields the protein CASRVWDRGETQYF.

This clone showed up just a few times. V and J are TRBV4-1 and TRBJ1-3; D is unresolved. This CDR3 contains 17 residues. Germline CDR1 and CDR2: MGHRA and YSYEKL. V dropped 1 base and J dropped 0 bases, with 13 bases sitting between them. As DNA, the CDR3 is TGCGCCAGCAGCCAAGGGAATCTCTCTCCCTCTGGAAACACCATATATTTT. Amino acids: CASSQGNLSPSGNTIYF.